These T cell receptor beta chains were read from a single sample in a study of CD8 T cells in ankylosing spondylitis. Using its own MiXCR run on the 5' RACE reads, TCRdb lists one record per CDR3 protein. The sample contains 750,000 to 850,000 distinct CDR3 sequences, 10% to 15% of which appear only once. What was sequenced was blood, either unsorted or a sorted T cell fraction (not recorded which). Receptors originate from a male donor with ankylosing spondylitis. CDR3s include the opening cysteine and the closing phenylalanine or tryptophan. A D gene is named only where the DNA matches it firmly. Clone size appears in some rows only: once, few, many, or a class for an expanded clone.

d_call clone_size j_call v_call cdr3_nt cdr3_aa
NA many TRBJ1-1 TRBV6-6 TGTGCCAGCAGTAAAGGCCCTGGAGCTTTCTTT CASSKGPGAFF
NA few TRBJ2-2 TRBV4-3 TGCGCCAGCAGCCAAGCGAATGCAGCCGAACCCGGGGAGCTGTTTTTT CASSQANAAEPGELFF
NA few TRBJ2-5 TRBV7-2 TGTGCCAGCAGCTTAGCCGGGGCTAGAGGAGAGACCCAGTACTTC CASSLAGARGETQYF
TRBD1 many TRBJ1-6 TRBV12-3/TRBV12-4 TGTGCCAGCAGAAAGAGACAGGGGAGGGATTCACCCCTCCACTTT CASRKRQGRDSPLHF
TRBD2 many TRBJ2-3 TRBV5-5 TGTGCCAGCAGCCATTGGACTAGCGGTTTAACAGATACGCAGTATTTT CASSHWTSGLTDTQYF
NA few TRBJ2-7 TRBV7-9 TGTGCCAGCAGCCCCCCCCGGGGGAGCGACTACGAGCAGTACTTC CASSPPRGSDYEQYF
TRBD2 few TRBJ2-1 TRBV7-2 TGTGCCAGTAGCGGGAGGGCCTCCTACAATGAGCAGTTCTTC CASSGRASYNEQFF
NA many TRBJ2-7 TRBV5-1 TGCGCCAGCAGCTTAGACAGCCTCTTCTACGAGCAGTACTTC CASSLDSLFYEQYF
NA few TRBJ1-2 TRBV7-9 TGTGCCAGCAGCTTCGGGGGCGGTCACCTTAGGGGCTACACCTTC CASSFGGGHLRGYTF
NA few TRBJ1-4 TRBV7-7 TGTGCTAGCAGCCCGGTGACAAATGAAAAACTGTTTTTT CASSPVTNEKLFF
TRBD1 few TRBJ2-1 TRBV5-1 TGCGCCAGCAGCTTACAGGGGCTCTACAATGAGCAGTTCTTC CASSLQGLYNEQFF
NA few TRBJ1-2 TRBV6-6 TGTGCCAGCAGCCTACAGGTCGATGGCTACACCTTC CASSLQVDGYTF
TRBD2 many TRBJ2-4 TRBV18 TGTGCCAGCTCACCACCGAGCGGGGGACATCAGAACATTCAGTACTTC CASSPPSGGHQNIQYF
NA few TRBJ1-1 TRBV5-1 TGCGCCAGCACCGACTCGGGTCACACTGAAGCTTTCTTT CASTDSGHTEAFF
NA NA TRBJ2-3 TRBV5-6 TGTGCCAGCAGCTTGGTGAAGAGGTCGTCCCTGGATACGCAGTATTTT CASSLVKRSSLDTQYF
NA NA TRBJ2-5 TRBV9 TGTGCCAGCAGCGTTGAGCCGAAGGAGACCCAGTACTTC CASSVEPKETQYF